The 30 T cell receptor beta chains presented below share a single source sample, sequenced in a study of cytomegalovirus exposure and HLA in healthy donors. The PCR ran on 60 Vbeta and 13 Jbeta primers. The assay was immunoSEQ multiplex PCR, and TCRdb's table has in-frame clones only and misses some. This sample has under 200,000 clones, with around four fifths found just once. Source material: PBMCs. The receptors stem from a man younger than 35 in good health and CMV-seronegative.

The chain carries TRBV27 and TRBJ2-7, with 10 bases matching TRBD1. Germline values: CDR1 MNHEY, CDR2 SMNVEV (reference sequence). The CDR3 consists of 14 residues. After removal of 5 bases from V and 2 bases from J, the junction contained 3 bases not matched to a gene. The CDR3 loop is CASSVGTGAYEQYF. The CDR3 nucleotides read TGTGCCAGCAGTGTCGGGACAGGGGCCTACGAGCAGTACTTC.

V usage is TRBV5-1 and J usage is TRBJ2-3; 7 bases align to TRBD1. Germline-derived CDR1 and CDR2 are SGHRS and YFSETQ. The CDR3 is 14 residues long. Trimming removed 1 base from V and 1 base from J; junction bases left unmatched: 0. The CDR3 loop reads CASSLQGGTDTQYF. CDR3 bases: TGCGCCAGCAGCTTGCAGGGGGGCACAGATACGCAGTATTTT.

V is TRBV6-6 and J is TRBJ2-7, with 7 positions matching TRBD2. V gave up 8 bases and J gave up 2 bases; unmatched junction bases: 0. Per the germline V gene, CDR1 is MNHNY and CDR2 is SVGAGI (reference sequence). The CDR3 totals 11 residues. CDR3 sequence (DNA): TGTGCCAGCGGGACTACCTACGAGCAGTACTTC. Translation gives CASGTTYEQYF.

The V and J genes are TRBV19 and TRBJ2-1, with TRBD1 identical over 7 bases. J was trimmed by 0 bases and V by 3 bases; bases with no gene match: 2. Looked up from germline, CDR1 is LNHDA and CDR2 is SQIVND (reference sequence). This CDR3 comprises 15 residues. CDR3: CASSMTGSSYNEQFF. The CDR3 nucleotides read TGTGCCAGTAGTATGACAGGGAGCTCCTACAATGAGCAGTTCTTC.

DNA for the CDR3: TGTGCCAGCAGCGCCAAGACAGGGAAAAGGAACACTGAAGCTTTCTTT. Its translation is CASSAKTGKRNTEAFF. The chain uses TRBV7-9 and TRBJ1-1; 7 bases are a match to TRBD1. In germline, CDR1 is SEHNR, CDR2 FQNEAQ (reference sequence). The CDR3 spans 16 residues. V lost 5 bases and J lost 1; bases outside the gene matches: 10.

The chain joins TRBV11-2 to TRBJ2-3, with D perhaps TRBD1 (6 bases). This CDR3 spans 16 amino acids. Germline V gives CDR1 SGHAT, CDR2 FQNNGV. V was clipped by 5 bases and J by 0 bases, with 15 bases between them. The CDR3 DNA follows: TGTGCCAGCAGCCCTACAGGGTTTTATAGCACAGATACGCAGTATTTT. Translated: CASSPTGFYSTDTQYF.

This chain joins TRBV15 and TRBJ2-1; TRBD2 matches 14 bases. CDR1 and CDR2 from the germline V gene are LNHNV and YYDKDF (reference sequence). V trimming: 8 bases; J trimming: 7 bases; junction bases outside the gene matches: 4. CDR3 size: 14 residues. The CDR3 region is CATAWTSGGNEQFF. CDR3 DNA sequence: TGTGCCACCGCCTGGACTAGCGGGGGGAATGAGCAGTTCTTC. The full variable domain, its missing parts supplied by reference TRBV15 and TRBJ2-1, is DAMVIQNPRYQVTQFGKPVTLSCSQTLNHNVMYWYQQKSSQAPKLLFHYYDKDFNNEADTPDNFQSRRPNTSFCFLDIRSPGLGDTAMYLCATAWTSGGNEQFFGPGTRLTVL.

V usage is TRBV7-3 and J usage is TRBJ2-3, with 8 bases identical to TRBD1. J was trimmed by 5 bases and V by 2 bases; bases with no gene match: 6. The CDR3 is made up of 15 amino acids. Germline loops: CDR1 SGHTA, CDR2 FQGTGA. The CDR3 reads CASSLQGAVGDTQYF. Here the CDR3 DNA reads TGTGCCAGCAGCTTACAGGGGGCCGTCGGAGATACGCAGTATTTT.

J is TRBJ2-7 and V is TRBV5-6, with a weak D call TRBD2 (7 bases). V was shortened by 0 bases and J by 7 bases, with 17 bases between the two germline ends. The CDR3 runs 15 residues. The germline V gene encodes CDR1 SGHDT and CDR2 YYEEEE. CDR3 residues: CASSLAVGGQREQYF. The CDR3 coding sequence is TGTGCCAGCAGCTTGGCTGTGGGGGGGCAAAGGGAGCAGTACTTC.

CDR3 DNA: TGTGCCAGCAGCAAAGGACGGGAGACCCCGTTCTATGGCTACACCTTC. It yields the protein CASSKGRETPFYGYTF. The rearrangement links TRBV21-1 to TRBJ1-2. TRBV21-1 is an annotated pseudogene. CDR3 length: 16 residues.

This rearrangement joins TRBV7-9 to TRBJ2-1; 11 bases are a match to TRBD2. Germline loops: CDR1 SEHNR, CDR2 FQNEAQ (reference sequence). Germline trimming cut 4 bases from V and 3 bases from J; bases unmatched to any gene: 8. The CDR3 loop spans 17 amino acids. The CDR3 sequence is CASSSTTGTSGYNEQFF. The CDR3 DNA reads as TGTGCCAGCAGCTCGACCACCGGGACTAGCGGCTACAATGAGCAGTTCTTC.

Here the CDR3 DNA reads TGTGCCAGCAGCCAAGTCGGGAGACACCGCTACGAGCAGTACTTC. Protein: CASSQVGRHRYEQYF. The chain recombines TRBV14 with TRBJ2-7; possibly TRBD2 for D (6 bases). The germline V and J ends were trimmed by 1 base and 3 bases, with 13 bases remaining between them. The CDR3 is made up of 15 amino acids. The germline CDR1 and CDR2 sequences are SGHDN and FVKESK.

V usage is TRBV5-4 and J usage is TRBJ2-3; 9 bases align to TRBD2. The CDR3 has 17 residues. Germline CDR1 reads SGHNT; CDR2 reads YYREEE (reference sequence). V was clipped by 0 bases and J by 1 base; unmatched bases: 6. The CDR3 bases are TGTGCCAGCAGCTTGGGGGTAGCGGGAGAGGGCACAGATACGCAGTATTTT. Encoded protein: CASSLGVAGEGTDTQYF.

The chain carries TRBV23-1 and TRBJ1-1; perhaps TRBD1 as D (5 bases). TRBV23-1 is filed as an ORF, its function uncertain. The length of the CDR3 is 13 residues. CDR3 amino acids: CVRSGGKGAEAFF. CDR3 DNA sequence: TGCGTACGGAGCGGGGGGAAAGGAGCTGAAGCTTTCTTT.

CDR3 amino acids: CASNLGTGNTGELFF. The CDR3 DNA follows: TGTGCCAGCAACCTTGGGACAGGGAACACCGGGGAGCTGTTTTTT. The chain carries TRBV28 and TRBJ2-2; TRBD1 matches 8 bases. V gave up 7 bases and J gave up 1 base; unmatched junction bases: 5. CDR3 length equals 15 residues. CDR1 is MDHEN, CDR2 SYDVKM, per germline.

V usage is TRBV4-1 and J usage is TRBJ1-3; 9 bases line up with TRBD1. Germline loops: CDR1 MGHRA, CDR2 YSYEKL. This CDR3 is built from 17 residues. V gave up 0 bases and J gave up 0 bases; unmatched junction bases: 3. The CDR3 loop is CASSQDTGGLSGNTIYF. CDR3 sequence (DNA): TGCGCCAGCAGCCAAGATACAGGGGGCCTCTCTGGAAACACCATATATTTT.

The chain uses TRBV28 and TRBJ1-5; tentatively, D is TRBD1 (6 bases). CDR1 and CDR2 from the germline V gene are MDHEN and SYDVKM. V dropped 7 bases and J dropped 2 bases, with 15 bases sitting between them. CDR3 length: 15 residues. The CDR3 DNA sequence: TGTGCCAGCAAGGGGGTTCAGGCTGGCAATCAGCCCCAGCATTTT. Protein sequence: CASKGVQAGNQPQHF.

This chain links TRBV28 with TRBJ2-3; D unresolved. V was shortened by 5 bases and J by 2 bases, with 8 bases between the two germline ends. CDR1 is MDHEN, CDR2 SYDVKM, per germline. This CDR3 region has 13 residues. As DNA, the CDR3 is TGTGCCAGCAGTGACATAACCACAGATACGCAGTATTTT. It encodes CASSDITTDTQYF.

The gene calls are TRBV7-3 and TRBJ1-1; unclear D gene. The CDR3 runs to 13 residues. V was trimmed by 2 bases and J by 1 base, leaving 5 bases between them. Germline-derived CDR1 and CDR2 are SGHTA and FQGTGA. CDR3 coding DNA: TGTGCCAGCAGCTTATCAGGGAACACTGAAGCTTTCTTT. Translation: CASSLSGNTEAFF.

V and J are TRBV27 and TRBJ1-1; maybe TRBD1 (6 bases). This CDR3 is 12 amino acids long. Germline CDR1 MNHEY, CDR2 SMNVEV (reference sequence). Trimming stripped 5 bases from V and 3 bases from J, with 7 bases between. CDR3 amino acids: CASSHRDTEAFF. Here the CDR3 DNA reads TGTGCCAGCAGTCACAGGGACACTGAAGCTTTCTTT.

The chain carries TRBV5-6 and TRBJ1-1; 8 bases agree with TRBD1. The germline V gene has CDR1 SGHDT and CDR2 YYEEEE. V lost 5 bases, J lost 8 bases, and 2 bases stayed unmatched. CDR3 length equals 11 residues. The CDR3 sequence: CASRRDREAFF. In DNA form, the CDR3 reads TGTGCCAGCAGACGGGACAGGGAAGCTTTCTTT.

The rearrangement uses TRBV28 and TRBJ2-1; 12 nucleotides line up with TRBD2. The J segment lost 7 bases and the V segment lost 3 bases, leaving 4 bases of the junction unmatched. The CDR3 length is 15 residues. Germline CDR1 and CDR2: MDHEN and SYDVKM. The CDR3 protein is CASSLRLAGANEQFF. The DNA for the CDR3 is TGTGCCAGCAGTTTGCGACTAGCGGGGGCGAATGAGCAGTTCTTC.

The chain links TRBV18 to TRBJ1-3; D remains unclear. V lost 2 bases, J lost 8 bases, and 13 bases lay in between. This CDR3 spans 14 amino acids. The germline gives CDR1 KGHSH, CDR2 LQKENI. CDR3 in DNA: TGTGCCAGCTCACCAGTGAGCGGTCGAGACACCATATATTTT. Its protein product is CASSPVSGRDTIYF.

This clone was recorded once. The V call is TRBV7-2, the J call TRBJ2-2, with D unresolved. The CDR3 consists of 14 residues. CDR1 is SGHTA, CDR2 FQGNSA, per germline. V lost 6 bases and J 0 bases, leaving 8 bases between the germline ends. The CDR3 DNA follows: TGTGCCAGCAGTAGAACAGCGAACACCGGGGAGCTGTTTTTT. This gives the protein CASSRTANTGELFF. Drawing the rest from reference TRBV7-2 and TRBJ2-2, the complete variable domain is GAGVSQSPSNKVTEKGKDVELRCDPISGHTALYWYRQSLGQGLEFLIYFQGNSAPDKSGLPSDRFSAERTGGSVSTLTIQRTQQEDSAVYLCASSRTANTGELFFGEGSRLTVL.

This rearrangement joins TRBV28 to TRBJ2-6; D is unclear. Germline loops: CDR1 MDHEN, CDR2 SYDVKM. Trimming stripped 6 bases from V and 0 bases from J, with 6 bases between. This CDR3 spans 14 amino acids. In DNA, the CDR3 is TGTGCCAGCAGGGAGAGCTCTGGGGCCAACGTCCTGACTTTC. Translation: CASRESSGANVLTF.

The V call is TRBV2, the J call TRBJ2-4; 8 nucleotides line up with TRBD1. Germline loops: CDR1 SNHLY, CDR2 FYNNEI. This CDR3 has 13 amino acids. The V and J ends lost 3 bases and 7 bases, in that order; junction bases with no gene match: 2. The CDR3 reads CASSEDRVNIQYF. In nucleotides, the CDR3 is TGTGCCAGCAGTGAGGACAGGGTTAACATTCAGTACTTC.

The V call is TRBV1, the J call TRBJ2-1; the table gives TRBD1 as D, unverified against the DNA. TRBV1 is annotated as a pseudogene. This CDR3 spans 13 amino acids. The CDR3 sequence: CTSSSRRVNEQFF. CDR3 in DNA: TGCACCAGCAGCTCCCGCAGGGTGAATGAGCAGTTCTTC.

This clone has only one observation. The CDR3 region is CATSRRPQGGGTEAFF. The DNA of the CDR3 is TGTGCCACCAGCAGACGTCCCCAGGGTGGCGGCACTGAAGCTTTCTTT. This chain joins TRBV15 and TRBJ1-1, with D maybe TRBD1 (5 bases). The CDR3 is made up of 16 amino acids. Trimming pared 2 bases from V and 4 bases from J, leaving 17 bases between. Germline V gene sequence: CDR1 LNHNV, CDR2 YYDKDF (reference sequence).

The chain uses TRBV25-1 and TRBJ1-5; D is possibly TRBD1 (6 bases). The CDR3 extends over 17 amino acids. The ends were cut back, 3 bases at V and 1 base at J, with 16 bases in the middle. Germline V gene data show CDR1 as MGHDK and CDR2 as SYGVNS. The CDR3 DNA sequence: TGTGCCAGCAGTGAGGGGGGGCTTGGGAAAAGCAATCAGCCCCAGCATTTT. Its translation: CASSEGGLGKSNQPQHF.

This clone was detected a few times. The chain couples TRBV15 to TRBJ2-5; D perhaps matches TRBD2 (5 bases). The end of the DNA fits TRBJ2-7 better, so the J call may be wrong. This CDR3 comprises 14 residues. Germline CDR1 is LNHNV and CDR2 is YYDKDF (reference sequence). The CDR3 region is CATSNPSIGYEQYF. The CDR3 DNA reads as TGTGCCACCAGTAACCCTAGCATCGGTTACGAGCAGTACTTC.